The 12 T cell receptor beta chains below come from one sample, sequenced in a study of patients and donors after allogeneic stem cell transplantation. In TCRdb, the RT-PCR reads were re-called with MiXCR into one record per CDR3 protein. The sample contains a few hundred thousand distinct CDR3 sequences, around 40% of which appear only once. Source material: blood, either unsorted or a sorted T cell fraction (not recorded which). The receptors here all came from a human donor who was either an allogeneic HSCT recipient or a stem cell or donor lymphocyte infusion donor (not recorded which). It is not recorded whose cells these are; they may come from a transplant donor.

This sequence joins TRBV5-1 and TRBJ1-2; D remains unclear. The germline gives CDR1 SGHRS, CDR2 YFSETQ. The V and J ends lost 4 bases and 0 bases respectively, with 13 bases between them. This CDR3 is built from 15 residues. Here the CDR3 reads CASSPYDVTNYGYTF. The CDR3, as DNA: TGCGCCAGCAGCCCATACGATGTAACTAACTATGGCTACACCTTC.

This clonotype has only one observation. The chain uses TRBV7-2 and TRBJ2-3; the D is unclear. In germline, CDR1 is SGHTA, CDR2 FQGNSA. The CDR3 runs to 11 residues. The V end was cut by 3 bases, the J end by 6 bases, with 4 bases between. This CDR3 is CASSFVDTQYF. DNA of the CDR3: TGTGCCAGCAGCTTTGTGGATACGCAGTATTTT.

This clonotype showed up just a few times. V gene TRBV29-1 combines with J gene TRBJ1-2; D gene ambiguous. Trimming pared 4 bases from V and 7 bases from J, leaving 10 bases between. This CDR3 comprises 11 residues. Per germline, CDR1 SQVTM and CDR2 ANQGSEA. Written as DNA, the CDR3 is TGCAGCGTTGGATGGTCGCGTGGCTACACCTTC. This sequence encodes CSVGWSRGYTF.

V is TRBV29-1 and J is TRBJ2-3; TRBD2 might be the D (5 bases). The V gene lost 4 bases and the J gene lost 0 bases, with 17 bases spanning the gap. The CDR3 runs to 16 residues. The germline gives CDR1 SQVTM, CDR2 ANQGSEA. CDR3: CSVAIAGVSSTDTQYF. The CDR3 DNA sequence: TGCAGCGTTGCCATAGCCGGGGTTTCTAGCACAGATACGCAGTATTTT.

This clonotype was counted between two and nine times. This sequence joins TRBV4-1 and TRBJ2-1; 7 bases are a match to TRBD1. V trimming: 3 bases; J trimming: 13 bases; junction bases outside the gene matches: 12. The CDR3 extends over 14 amino acids. Germline CDR1 is MGHRA and CDR2 is YSYEKL. Written as DNA, the CDR3 is TGCGCCAGCAGCCAGGATAAAGGGGGCCCTCGTCAGTTCTTC. This codes for CASSQDKGGPRQFF.

The chain couples TRBV18 to TRBJ1-1, with D unresolved. The CDR3 has 13 amino acids. Germline values: CDR1 KGHSH, CDR2 LQKENI. V lost 3 bases and J 11 bases, leaving 16 bases between the germline ends. The DNA of the CDR3 is TGTGCCAGCTCACCCAACACGGGCGAGCGGGCTTTCTTT. This encodes CASSPNTGERAFF.

This clonotype showed up just a few times. This rearrangement joins TRBV2 to TRBJ2-5, with TRBD1 matching 9 bases. Looked up from germline, CDR1 is SNHLY and CDR2 is FYNNEI. CDR3 length: 14 amino acids. J lost 4 bases, V lost 11 bases, and 11 bases had no gene match. The CDR3 sequence: CALTDRGLGETQYF. The CDR3 bases are TGTGCCCTCACGGACAGGGGATTAGGAGAGACCCAGTACTTC.

This chain uses TRBV6-2 or TRBV6-3 with TRBJ1-5; D uncertain. The CDR3 is 14 amino acids. Germline CDR1 is MNHEY and CDR2 is SVGEGT. V was cut by 6 bases and J by 0 bases, with 9 bases left in between. The CDR3 here is CASRGSLSNQPQHF. The CDR3 DNA reads TGTGCCAGCAGGGGGAGTCTTAGCAATCAGCCCCAGCATTTT.

This clonotype came up a few times. J is TRBJ1-1 and V is TRBV15; D gene ambiguous. The germline V gene encodes CDR1 LNHNV and CDR2 YYDKDF (reference sequence). CDR3 length: 14 residues. Trimming took 5 bases from V and 4 from J, leaving 14 bases between them. The CDR3: CATSPEGLRTEAFF. CDR3 coding DNA: TGTGCCACCAGCCCAGAGGGCCTGCGCACTGAAGCTTTCTTT.

In this sample, this clonotype turned up a few times. The rearrangement links TRBV27 to TRBJ1-5; the D gene is possibly TRBD1 (6 bases). Deletions cut 3 bases from V and 6 bases from J, with 12 bases between. The CDR3 has 14 residues. The V gene's germline CDR1 is MNHEY and CDR2 SMNVEV (reference sequence). The CDR3 nucleotides read TGTGCCAGCAGTTTGAGGGGGGCGGGTCAGCCCCAGCATTTT. It encodes CASSLRGAGQPQHF.

The chain carries TRBV5-1 and TRBJ2-2, with TRBD1 matching 8 bases. The CDR3 length is 16 residues. The germline gives CDR1 SGHRS, CDR2 YFSETQ. V shed 4 bases and J 2 bases; nucleotides not matched to a gene: 7. CDR3 sequence (DNA): TGCGCCAGCAGCGTCCGGGACAGGCGCAACACCGGGGAGCTGTTTTTT. Its translation is CASSVRDRRNTGELFF.

This clonotype showed up just a few times. The CDR3 sequence: CATSEGPFQGAAQPQHF. DNA of the CDR3: TGTGCCACCAGTGAGGGCCCCTTCCAGGGGGCCGCTCAGCCCCAGCATTTT. The rearrangement joins TRBV24-1 to TRBJ1-5; 8 positions agree with TRBD1. Looked up from germline, CDR1 is KGHDR and CDR2 is SFDVKD. The CDR3 runs to 17 residues. The V and J ends lost 4 bases and 6 bases, in that order; junction bases with no gene match: 13.